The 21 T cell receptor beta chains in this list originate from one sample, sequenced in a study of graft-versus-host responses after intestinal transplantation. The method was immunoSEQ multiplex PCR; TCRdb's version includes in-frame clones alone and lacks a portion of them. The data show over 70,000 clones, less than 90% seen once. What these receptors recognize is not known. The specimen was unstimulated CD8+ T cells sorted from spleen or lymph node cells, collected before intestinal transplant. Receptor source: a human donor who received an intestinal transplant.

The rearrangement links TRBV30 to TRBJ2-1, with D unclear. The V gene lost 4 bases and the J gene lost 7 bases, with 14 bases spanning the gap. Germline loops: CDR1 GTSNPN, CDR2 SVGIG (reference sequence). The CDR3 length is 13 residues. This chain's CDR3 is CAWTHNVANEQFF. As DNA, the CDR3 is TGTGCCTGGACCCATAACGTCGCGAATGAGCAGTTCTTC.

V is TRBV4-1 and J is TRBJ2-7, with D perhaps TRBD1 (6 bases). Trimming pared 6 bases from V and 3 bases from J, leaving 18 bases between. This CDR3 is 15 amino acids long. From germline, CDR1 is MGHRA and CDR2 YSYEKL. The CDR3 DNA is TGCGCCAGCAGGGAATTCAGGGGTAAATTCTACGAGCAGTACTTC. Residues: CASREFRGKFYEQYF.

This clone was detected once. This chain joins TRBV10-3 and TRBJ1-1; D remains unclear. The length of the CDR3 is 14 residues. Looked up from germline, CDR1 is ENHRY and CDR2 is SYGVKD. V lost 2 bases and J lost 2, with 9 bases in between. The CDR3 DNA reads TGTGCCATCAGTGAGGGCTTGGTCAACACTGAAGCTTTCTTT. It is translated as CAISEGLVNTEAFF.

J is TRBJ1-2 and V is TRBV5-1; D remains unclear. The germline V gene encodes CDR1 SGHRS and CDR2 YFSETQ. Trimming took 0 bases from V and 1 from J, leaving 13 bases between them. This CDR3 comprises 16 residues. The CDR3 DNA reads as TGCGCCAGCAGCTTGGTACTGGATCGGGTTAACTATGGCTACACCTTC. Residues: CASSLVLDRVNYGYTF.

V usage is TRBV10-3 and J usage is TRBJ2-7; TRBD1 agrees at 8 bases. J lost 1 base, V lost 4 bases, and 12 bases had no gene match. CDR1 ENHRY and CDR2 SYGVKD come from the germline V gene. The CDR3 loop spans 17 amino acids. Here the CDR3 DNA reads TGTGCCATCAGTGCCCCCAGGACAGGGCCCGATTCCTACGAGCAGTACTTC. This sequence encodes CAISAPRTGPDSYEQYF.

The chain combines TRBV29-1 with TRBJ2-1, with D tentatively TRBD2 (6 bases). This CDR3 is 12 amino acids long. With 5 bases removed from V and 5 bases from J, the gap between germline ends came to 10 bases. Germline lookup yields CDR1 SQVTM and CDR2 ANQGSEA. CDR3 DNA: TGCAGCGTTATCGGACTAAACAATGAGCAGTTCTTC. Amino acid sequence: CSVIGLNNEQFF.

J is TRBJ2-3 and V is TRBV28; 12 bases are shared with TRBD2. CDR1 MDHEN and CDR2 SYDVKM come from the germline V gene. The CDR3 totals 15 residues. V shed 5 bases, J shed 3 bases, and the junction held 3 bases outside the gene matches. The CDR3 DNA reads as TGTGCCAGCAGTCTCGGACTAGCGGGAACAGATACGCAGTATTTT. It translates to CASSLGLAGTDTQYF.

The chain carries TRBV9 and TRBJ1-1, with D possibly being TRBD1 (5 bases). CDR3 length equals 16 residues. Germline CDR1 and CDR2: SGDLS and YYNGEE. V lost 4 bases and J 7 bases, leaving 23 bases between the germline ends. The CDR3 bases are TGTGCCAGCAGCATTTCCTCGACAGACGAAACCTATGAAGCTTTCTTT. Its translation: CASSISSTDETYEAFF.

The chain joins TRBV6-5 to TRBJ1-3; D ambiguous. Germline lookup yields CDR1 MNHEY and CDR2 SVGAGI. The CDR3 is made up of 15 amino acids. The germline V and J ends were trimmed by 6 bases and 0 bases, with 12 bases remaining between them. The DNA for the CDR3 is TGTGCCAGCAGCCTGGACGGCGGCTCTGGAAACACCATATATTTT. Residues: CASSLDGGSGNTIYF.

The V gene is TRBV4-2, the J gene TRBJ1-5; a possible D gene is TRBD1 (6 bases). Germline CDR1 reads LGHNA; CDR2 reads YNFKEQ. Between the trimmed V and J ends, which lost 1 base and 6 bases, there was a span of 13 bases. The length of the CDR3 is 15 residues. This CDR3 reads CASSQVGRGGQPQHF. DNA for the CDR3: TGTGCCAGCAGCCAAGTCGGGAGGGGGGGTCAGCCCCAGCATTTT.

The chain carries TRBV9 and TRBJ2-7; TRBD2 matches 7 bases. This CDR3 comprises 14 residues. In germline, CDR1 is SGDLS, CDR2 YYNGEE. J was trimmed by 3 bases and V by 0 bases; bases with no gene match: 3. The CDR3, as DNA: TGTGCCAGCAGCGTAGGCGGGAGTGACTACGAGCAGTACTTC. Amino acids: CASSVGGSDYEQYF.

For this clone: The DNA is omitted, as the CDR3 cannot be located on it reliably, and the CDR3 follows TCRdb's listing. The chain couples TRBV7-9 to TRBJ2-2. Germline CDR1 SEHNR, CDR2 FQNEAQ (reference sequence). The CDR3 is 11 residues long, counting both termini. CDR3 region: CASRWGRGAVF.

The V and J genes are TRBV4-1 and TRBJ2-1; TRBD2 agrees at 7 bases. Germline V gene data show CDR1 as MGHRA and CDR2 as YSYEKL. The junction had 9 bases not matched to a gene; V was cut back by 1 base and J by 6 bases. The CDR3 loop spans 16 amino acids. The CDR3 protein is CASSQAVAGALNEQFF. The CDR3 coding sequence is TGCGCCAGCAGCCAAGCGGTCGCGGGAGCCCTCAATGAGCAGTTCTTC.

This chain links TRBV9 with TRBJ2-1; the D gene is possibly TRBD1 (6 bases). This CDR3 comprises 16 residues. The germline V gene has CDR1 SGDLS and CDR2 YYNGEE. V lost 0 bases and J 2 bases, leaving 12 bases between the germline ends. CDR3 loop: CASSVEYGTPYNEQFF. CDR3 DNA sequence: TGTGCCAGCAGCGTAGAGTACGGGACACCCTACAATGAGCAGTTCTTC.

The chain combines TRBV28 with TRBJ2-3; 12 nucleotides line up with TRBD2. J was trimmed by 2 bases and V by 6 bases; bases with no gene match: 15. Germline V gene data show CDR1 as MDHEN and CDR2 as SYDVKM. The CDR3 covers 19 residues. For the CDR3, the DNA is TGTGCCAGCAGGGGGACCGGGACTAGCGGGTCCTTCCTCACAGATACGCAGTATTTT. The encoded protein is CASRGTGTSGSFLTDTQYF.

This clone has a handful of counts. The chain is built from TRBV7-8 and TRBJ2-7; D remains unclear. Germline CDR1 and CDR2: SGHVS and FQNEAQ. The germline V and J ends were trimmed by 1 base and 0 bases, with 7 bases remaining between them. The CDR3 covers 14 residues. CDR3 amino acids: CASSLGVYSYEQYF. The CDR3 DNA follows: TGTGCCAGCAGCTTAGGAGTGTACTCCTACGAGCAGTACTTC.

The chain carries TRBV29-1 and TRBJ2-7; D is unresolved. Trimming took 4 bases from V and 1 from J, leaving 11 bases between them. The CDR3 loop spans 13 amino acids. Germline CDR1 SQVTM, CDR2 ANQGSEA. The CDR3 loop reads CSVVDTESYEQYF. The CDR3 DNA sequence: TGCAGCGTTGTTGACACCGAATCCTACGAGCAGTACTTC.

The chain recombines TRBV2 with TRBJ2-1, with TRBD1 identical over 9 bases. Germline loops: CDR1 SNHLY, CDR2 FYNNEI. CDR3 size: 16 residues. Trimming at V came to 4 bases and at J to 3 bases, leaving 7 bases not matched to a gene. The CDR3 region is CASSVSQGARYNEQFF. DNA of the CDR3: TGTGCCAGCAGTGTTTCACAGGGGGCGCGCTACAATGAGCAGTTCTTC.

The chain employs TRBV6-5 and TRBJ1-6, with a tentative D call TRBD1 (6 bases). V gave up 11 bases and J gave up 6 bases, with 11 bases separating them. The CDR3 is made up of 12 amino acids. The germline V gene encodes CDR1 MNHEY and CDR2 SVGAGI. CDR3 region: CAVQGLNSPLHF. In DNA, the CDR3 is TGTGCCGTACAGGGCCTTAATTCACCCCTCCACTTT.

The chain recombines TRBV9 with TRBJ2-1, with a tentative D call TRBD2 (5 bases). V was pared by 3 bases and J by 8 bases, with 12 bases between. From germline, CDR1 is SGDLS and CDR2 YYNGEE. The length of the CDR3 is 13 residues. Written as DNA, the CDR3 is TGTGCCAGCAGCGGGGAGAGGGTCGATGAGCAGTTCTTC. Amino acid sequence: CASSGERVDEQFF.

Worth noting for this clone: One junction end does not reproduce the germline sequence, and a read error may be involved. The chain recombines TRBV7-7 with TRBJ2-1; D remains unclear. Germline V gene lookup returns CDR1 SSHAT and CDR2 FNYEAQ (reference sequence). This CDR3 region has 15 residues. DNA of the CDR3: TGTGCTAGCAGCTTAGGGTCTACAGCCAACAATGAGCAGTTCTTC. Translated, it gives CASSLGSTANNEQFF.